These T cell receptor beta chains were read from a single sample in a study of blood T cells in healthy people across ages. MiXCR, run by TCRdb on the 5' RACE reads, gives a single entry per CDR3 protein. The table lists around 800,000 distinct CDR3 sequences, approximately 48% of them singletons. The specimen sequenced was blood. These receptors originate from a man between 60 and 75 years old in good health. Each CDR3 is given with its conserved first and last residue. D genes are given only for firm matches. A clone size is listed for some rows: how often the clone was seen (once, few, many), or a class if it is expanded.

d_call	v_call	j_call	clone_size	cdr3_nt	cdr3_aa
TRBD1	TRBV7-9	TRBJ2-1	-	TGCGCCAGCAACGAAGGGGGCGGATCATACGAGCAGTTCTTC	CASNEGGGSYEQFF
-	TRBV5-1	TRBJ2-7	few	TGCGCCAGCAGCGTGGCAGGGAACTACGAGCAGTACTTC	CASSVAGNYEQYF
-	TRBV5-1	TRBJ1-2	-	TGCGCCAGCAGAACGGACTACCTTAACTATGGCTACACCTTC	CASRTDYLNYGYTF
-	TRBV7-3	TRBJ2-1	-	TGTGCCAGCAGCCAAATTCAGAACAATGAGCAGTTCTTC	CASSQIQNNEQFF
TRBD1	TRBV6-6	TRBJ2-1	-	TGTGCCAGCAGGTCCGGGACAGGGACGGATGAGCAGTTCTTC	CASRSGTGTDEQFF
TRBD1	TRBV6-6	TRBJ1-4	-	TGTGCCAGCAGTAAACAGGGGACTGCAACTAATGAAAAACTGTTTTTT	CASSKQGTATNEKLFF
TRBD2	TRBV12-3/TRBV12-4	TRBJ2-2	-	TGTGCCAGCAGAGTAGCGGGGGGGCAAACCGGGGAGCTGTTTTTT	CASRVAGGQTGELFF
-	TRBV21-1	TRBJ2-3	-	TGTGCCAGCAGCAAAGGGCGGGGGGGCTGCACAGATACGCAGTATTTT	CASSKGRGGCTDTQYF
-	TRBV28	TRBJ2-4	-	TGTGCCAGCAGTACAACACCGGGGGCCGGGGGCAAAAACATTCAGTACTTC	CASSTTPGAGGKNIQYF
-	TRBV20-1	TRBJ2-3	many	TGCAGTGCTAGATCGACACTGGGAGGCACAGATACGCAGTATTTT	CSARSTLGGTDTQYF